This paragraph reports one T cell receptor (beta chain). As for time point: baseline, week 1 (first vaccination visit). The sample's treatment: pre-vaccination baseline after standard-of-care therapy. The data derive from a study of a mutant IDH1 vaccine in newly diagnosed glioma. Study summary: Treatment recipients were approximately 62% male and about 40% female, and their mean age was around 37 years. Every participant had undergone radiotherapy, temozolomide, or both before, and most underwent both.

Sequencing used immunoSEQ multiplex PCR; TCRdb keeps in-frame clones, though not all of them. The table lists tens of thousands of clones, 79% of them singletons. Germline V gene lookup returns CDR1 MRHNA and CDR2 SNTAGT. Between the trimmed V and J ends, which lost 3 bases and 1 base, there was a span of 10 bases. This CDR3 has 15 amino acids. The chain carries TRBV6-4 and TRBJ1-5; D is unresolved. The receptor comes from a man aged 45-65 years with glioma. The sequences come from PBMCs, collected from a glioma patient treated with radiotherapy, temozolomide or both. CDR3 protein: CASSERGGSNQPQHF. Here the CDR3 DNA reads TGTGCCAGCAGTGAACGAGGAGGCAGCAATCAGCCCCAGCATTTT.